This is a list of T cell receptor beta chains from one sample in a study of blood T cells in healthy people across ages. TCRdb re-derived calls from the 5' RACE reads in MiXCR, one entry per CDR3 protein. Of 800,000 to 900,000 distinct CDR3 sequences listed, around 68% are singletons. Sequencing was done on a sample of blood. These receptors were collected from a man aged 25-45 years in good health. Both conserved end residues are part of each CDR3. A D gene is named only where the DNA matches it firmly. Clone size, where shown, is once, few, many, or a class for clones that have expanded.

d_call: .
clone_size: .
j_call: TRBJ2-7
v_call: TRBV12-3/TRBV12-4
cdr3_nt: TGTGCCAGCACCCATGGGGCAGGGCAATACGAGCAGTACTTC
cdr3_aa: CASTHGAGQYEQYF

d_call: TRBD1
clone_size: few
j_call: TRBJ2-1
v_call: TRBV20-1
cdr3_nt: TGCAGTGCTAGAGGACAGGGCTATGAGCAGTTCTTC
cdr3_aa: CSARGQGYEQFF

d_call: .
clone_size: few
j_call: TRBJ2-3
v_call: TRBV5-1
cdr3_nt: TGCGCCAGCAGCGTAGAGGCAGGGGCAGATACGCAGTATTTT
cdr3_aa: CASSVEAGADTQYF

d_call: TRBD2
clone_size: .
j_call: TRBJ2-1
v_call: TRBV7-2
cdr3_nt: TGTGCCAGCAGCCCACCGGGAGGCGGGTTCAATGAGCAGTTCTTC
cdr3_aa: CASSPPGGGFNEQFF

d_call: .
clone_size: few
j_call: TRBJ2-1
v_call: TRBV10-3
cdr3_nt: TGTGCCTCCGGGACCCCCAACGGTTACAATGAGCAGTTCTTC
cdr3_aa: CASGTPNGYNEQFF

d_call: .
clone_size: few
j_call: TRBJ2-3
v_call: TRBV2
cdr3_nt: TGTGCCAGCAGGACCCAAACGCAGTATTTT
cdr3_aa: CASRTQTQYF

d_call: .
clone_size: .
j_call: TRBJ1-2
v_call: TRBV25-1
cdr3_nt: TGTGCCAGCAGTGAAGGGAGGGGAATTCATGGCTACACCTTC
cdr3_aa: CASSEGRGIHGYTF

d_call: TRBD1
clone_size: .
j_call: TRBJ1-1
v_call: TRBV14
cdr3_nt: TGTGCCAGCAGCACAGGGGGAGCTGAAGCTTTCTTT
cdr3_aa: CASSTGGAEAFF

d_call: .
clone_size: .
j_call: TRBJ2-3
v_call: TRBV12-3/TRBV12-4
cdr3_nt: TGTGCCAGCAGTGCAGACAGACGCACAGATACGCAGTATTTT
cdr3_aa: CASSADRRTDTQYF

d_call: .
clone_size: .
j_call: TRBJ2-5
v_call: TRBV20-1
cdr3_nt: TGCAGTGCTAGAGCGGGCCGCCAAGAGACCCAGTACTTC
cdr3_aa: CSARAGRQETQYF

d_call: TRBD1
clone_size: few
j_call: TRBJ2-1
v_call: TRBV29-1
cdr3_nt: TGCAGCGTTGACCCCGGGACAGGCCACTACAATGAGCAGTTCTTC
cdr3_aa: CSVDPGTGHYNEQFF

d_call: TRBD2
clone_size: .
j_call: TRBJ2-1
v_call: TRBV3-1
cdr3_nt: TGTGCCAGCAGCCAAGTAGTCACTAGCGGGGGGGCCTACAATGAGCAGTTCTTC
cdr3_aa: CASSQVVTSGGAYNEQFF

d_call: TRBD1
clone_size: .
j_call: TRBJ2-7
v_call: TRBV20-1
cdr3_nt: TGCAGCCTGAGGACAGGTATCGAGCAGTACTTC
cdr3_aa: CSLRTGIEQYF

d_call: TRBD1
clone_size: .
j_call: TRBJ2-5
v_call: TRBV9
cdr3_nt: TGTGCCAGCAGCGCGAGGACAGGGGAGGAGACCCAGTACTTC
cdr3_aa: CASSARTGEETQYF

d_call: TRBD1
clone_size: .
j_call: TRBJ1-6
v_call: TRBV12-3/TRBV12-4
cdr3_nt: TGTGCCAGCAGTTTCGGTCACAGGGGTGATTCACCCCTCCACTTT
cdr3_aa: CASSFGHRGDSPLHF

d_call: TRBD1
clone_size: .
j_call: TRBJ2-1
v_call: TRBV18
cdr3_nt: TGTGCCAGCTCACCAAGGCAGGGGGCCGATCCCGAGAATGAGCAGTTCTTC
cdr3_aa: CASSPRQGADPENEQFF

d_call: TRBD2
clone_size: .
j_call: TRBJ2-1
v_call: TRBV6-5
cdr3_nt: TGTGCCAGCAGTTACCGTGCGGGGGGGTACAATGAGCAGTTCTTC
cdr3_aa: CASSYRAGGYNEQFF

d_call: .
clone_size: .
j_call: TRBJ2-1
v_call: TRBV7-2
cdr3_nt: TGTGCCAGCAGCCCCGGGACACCCCTGTTCTTC
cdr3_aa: CASSPGTPLFF

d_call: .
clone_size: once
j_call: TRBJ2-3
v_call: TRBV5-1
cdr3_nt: TGCGCCAGCAGCTTGGTGGGTAGGGCTGGTACAGATACGCAGTATTTT
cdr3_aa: CASSLVGRAGTDTQYF

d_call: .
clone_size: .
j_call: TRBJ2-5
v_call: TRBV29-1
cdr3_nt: TGCAGCGTTGAAGGGGGCAGGTACTTC
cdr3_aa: CSVEGGRYF

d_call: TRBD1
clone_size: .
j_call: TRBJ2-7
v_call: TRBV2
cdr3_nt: TGTGCCGTAGTAGACAGGGGAACCTACGAGCAGTACTTC
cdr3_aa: CAVVDRGTYEQYF

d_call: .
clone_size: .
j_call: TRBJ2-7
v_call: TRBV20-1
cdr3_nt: TGCAGTGCTAGCTACCAAGCCGAGCAGTACTTC
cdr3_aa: CSASYQAEQYF

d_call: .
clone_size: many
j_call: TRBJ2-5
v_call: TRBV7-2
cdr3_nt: TGTGCCAGCAGCGAACCTACCGGAGGGTGGGAGACCCAGTACTTC
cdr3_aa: CASSEPTGGWETQYF

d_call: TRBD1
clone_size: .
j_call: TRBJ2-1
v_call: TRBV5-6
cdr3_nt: TGTGCCAGCACAACTCGACAGGGCGCCCATGAGCAGTTCTTC
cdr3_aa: CASTTRQGAHEQFF

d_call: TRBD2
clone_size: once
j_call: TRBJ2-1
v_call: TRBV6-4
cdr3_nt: TGTGCCAGCAGTGACTCAGCGGGGGGGTACAATGAGCAGTTCTTC
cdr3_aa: CASSDSAGGYNEQFF

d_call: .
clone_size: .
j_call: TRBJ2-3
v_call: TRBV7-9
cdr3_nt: TGTGCCAGCAGCCGGACGGGGTCAGATACGCAGTATTTT
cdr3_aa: CASSRTGSDTQYF